The present T cell receptor beta chain was sequenced within a study of cytomegalovirus exposure and HLA in healthy donors. As to this clone: No antigen is known for it.

Despite likely unrecorded immune exposures, the donors were nominally healthy at the time of sampling. Study-wide findings and caveats: Within an earlier analysis, most TCR beta V segments proved productive either about 90% or about 30% of the time. Being indistinguishable, some V segments were excluded, TRBV6-2 and TRBV6-3 among them. Later work associated fewer than 20,000 TCR beta sequences with HLA alleles at 0.05 false discovery rate.

CDR1 SGHNT and CDR2 YYREEE come from the germline V gene (reference sequence). V was trimmed by 2 bases and J by 10 bases, leaving 19 bases between them. CDR3 length equals 15 residues. It was with 60 Vbeta and 13 Jbeta primers that the PCR ran. Using immunoSEQ multiplex PCR, the repertoire was profiled, and TCRdb retains in-frame clones only, with some absent. Of just over 150,000 clones listed, roughly 85% were seen once; the top ten hold about 0.93%. The receptor was derived from a woman in her forties or fifties in good health and CMV-seropositive. This chain uses TRBV5-4 with TRBJ2-1; a possible D gene is TRBD1 (6 bases). The sample comprised PBMCs. The CDR3 region is CASSFTTGRQQEQFF. Here the CDR3 DNA reads TGTGCCAGCAGCTTTACCACAGGGCGACAGCAAGAGCAGTTCTTC.